These 18 T cell receptor beta chains came from one sample sequenced in a study of OX40 agonist ivuxolimab in advanced cancers. The protocol was immunoSEQ multiplex PCR, while the TCRdb copy is restricted to in-frame clones and leaves out a portion. The sample has some 39,000 clones, about 81% seen once. Sequenced material: CD4+ or CD8+ T cells sorted from blood, taken in a trial of the OX40 agonist ivuxolimab. The receptors originated from an adult with an advanced solid tumor such as melanoma, head and neck, liver or kidney cancer.

This clone was detected once. The chain employs TRBV5-1 and TRBJ2-3; 9 positions agree with TRBD2. CDR1 is SGHRS and CDR2 is YFSETQ in the germline V gene. The CDR3 sequence is 14 residues long. J lost 4 bases, V lost 1 base, and 1 base had no gene match. This CDR3 reads CASSLSSGADTQYF. CDR3 in DNA: TGCGCCAGCAGCTTGTCTAGCGGGGCAGATACGCAGTATTTT.

There are a few counts of this clone. J is TRBJ2-5 and V is TRBV10-1; D unclear. CDR3 length: 13 residues. The V end was cut by 9 bases, the J end by 6 bases, with 17 bases between. CDR1 and CDR2 from the germline V gene are WNHNN and SYGVQD (reference sequence). The CDR3 protein is CARVRRSRKTQYF. DNA of the CDR3: TGCGCCAGGGTGCGTAGGTCCAGAAAGACCCAGTACTTC.

This clone was found a few times. The V gene is TRBV29-1, the J gene TRBJ2-7, with 8 positions matching TRBD1. Germline loops: CDR1 SQVTM, CDR2 ANQGSEA. The CDR3 contains 15 residues. With 4 bases clipped from V and 4 bases from J, the junction kept 12 bases outside the gene matches. This CDR3 reads CSVVGRQGTPYEQYF. Written as DNA, the CDR3 is TGCAGCGTTGTTGGCCGACAGGGGACCCCTTACGAGCAGTACTTC.

This clone was picked up a small number of times. The chain links TRBV10-2 to TRBJ2-7; possible D gene TRBD1, 6 bases. The germline V and J ends were trimmed by 6 bases and 4 bases, with 13 bases remaining between them. This CDR3 spans 13 amino acids. The germline CDR1 and CDR2 sequences are WSHSY and SAAADI. DNA for the CDR3: TGCGCCAGCAGCTTCTCCGGGACATACGAGCAGTACGTC. This codes for CASSFSGTYEQYV.

The chain has TRBV18 and TRBJ2-7; the D is unclear. Deletions cut 2 bases from V and 0 bases from J, with 11 bases between. The CDR3 has 15 amino acids. Looked up from germline, CDR1 is KGHSH and CDR2 is LQKENI. The CDR3: CASSPGVPSSYEQYF. DNA for the CDR3: TGTGCCAGCTCACCAGGGGTACCAAGCTCCTACGAGCAGTACTTC.

The rearrangement joins TRBV25-1 to TRBJ1-6, with no clear D. CDR1 is MGHDK and CDR2 is SYGVNS in the germline V gene. CDR3 length: 15 amino acids. V was pared by 6 bases and J by 2 bases, with 11 bases between. CDR3 protein: CASSLPDPYNSPLHF. CDR3 coding DNA: TGTGCCAGCAGCCTACCGGACCCCTATAATTCACCCCTCCACTTT.

V gene TRBV5-1 combines with J gene TRBJ2-1; 10 nucleotides align to TRBD2. The CDR3 contains 15 residues. The J segment lost 7 bases and the V segment lost 1 base, leaving 5 bases of the junction unmatched. The V gene's germline CDR1 is SGHRS and CDR2 YFSETQ. Here the CDR3 reads CASSLIGLAENEQFF. In DNA form, the CDR3 reads TGCGCCAGCAGCTTGATCGGACTAGCGGAGAATGAGCAGTTCTTC.

This chain connects TRBV9 to TRBJ1-2, with D maybe TRBD1 (5 bases). In germline, CDR1 is SGDLS, CDR2 YYNGEE. The CDR3 is 16 residues long. The V end was cut by 0 bases, the J end by 3 bases, with 15 bases between. The CDR3 loop is CASSVGGVGPHYGYTF. The DNA of the CDR3 is TGTGCCAGCAGCGTAGGAGGGGTAGGCCCACACTATGGCTACACCTTC.

V and J are TRBV11-3 and TRBJ2-1, with 8 positions matching TRBD1. Germline CDR1 and CDR2: SGHNT and YENEEA. The ends lost 1 base at V and 7 bases at J; junction bases unmatched: 6. The CDR3 sequence is 15 residues long. CDR3 nucleotides: TGTGCCAGCAGCTTAGGACAGGGGTCTAAAAATGAGCAGTTCTTC. Its protein product is CASSLGQGSKNEQFF.

This chain joins TRBV29-1 and TRBJ2-7, with 8 positions matching TRBD1. With 5 bases clipped from V and 6 bases from J, the junction kept 9 bases outside the gene matches. The length of the CDR3 is 13 residues. Germline V gene data show CDR1 as SQVTM and CDR2 as ANQGSEA. The CDR3 sequence is CSVLGQDLTEQYV. The CDR3, as DNA: TGCAGCGTTTTGGGACAGGACTTGACCGAGCAGTACGTC.

The rearrangement joins TRBV5-3 to TRBJ1-1; no definite D call. TRBV5-3 is an open reading frame, and its role is uncertain. This CDR3 has 15 residues. The V end was cut by 8 bases, the J end by 3 bases, with 20 bases between. The CDR3 DNA reads TGTGCCAGCAGAGACCTCGGGCGCCTCGACACTGAAGCTTTCTTT. It specifies CASRDLGRLDTEAFF.

The chain combines TRBV5-1 with TRBJ2-1; possible D gene TRBD2, 6 bases. V gave up 4 bases and J gave up 4 bases, with 18 bases separating them. The length of the CDR3 is 16 residues. The V gene's germline CDR1 is SGHRS and CDR2 YFSETQ. The CDR3 DNA reads as TGCGCCAGCAGCACTACCACAGGAGGGGAATACAATGAGCAGTTCTTC. It specifies CASSTTTGGEYNEQFF.

The J gene is TRBJ1-1, the V gene TRBV5-1; possible D gene TRBD1, 5 bases. CDR1 is SGHRS and CDR2 is YFSETQ in the germline V gene. Trimming pared 9 bases from V and 0 bases from J, leaving 12 bases between. CDR3 size: 13 residues. This chain's CDR3 is CATSGEVNTEAFF. For the CDR3, the DNA is TGCGCCACCTCGGGGGAGGTGAACACTGAAGCTTTCTTT. Based on the CDR3 plus reference TRBV5-1 and TRBJ1-1, the full variable domain is KAGVTQTPRYLIKTRGQQVTLSCSPISGHRSVSWYQQTPGQGLQFLFEYFSETQRNKGNFPGRFSGRQFSNSRSEMNVSTLELGDSALYLCATSGEVNTEAFFGQGTRLTVV.

The genes are TRBV6-6 and TRBJ2-1; TRBD2 matches 9 bases. Germline assignment: CDR1 MNHNY and CDR2 SVGAGI (reference sequence). This CDR3 contains 16 residues. J gave up 7 bases and V 2 bases, and 9 bases lay outside the gene matches. The CDR3 DNA reads TGTGCCAGCAGTTACGGCGTGGGTAGCGGGAGTAATGAGCAGTTCTTC. It translates to CASSYGVGSGSNEQFF.

This clone showed up just a few times. This chain joins TRBV27 and TRBJ1-1; D remains ambiguous. The CDR3 is made up of 15 amino acids. Germline CDR1 and CDR2: MNHEY and SMNVEV (reference sequence). Deletions cut 0 bases from V and 4 bases from J, with 12 bases between. The CDR3 here is CASSLSEGLGTEAFF. The CDR3 coding sequence is TGTGCCAGCAGTTTATCGGAGGGATTAGGCACTGAAGCTTTCTTT.

The chain has TRBV5-5 and TRBJ2-5; D is perhaps TRBD1 or TRBD2 (5 bases each). Germline V lookup: CDR1 SGHKS, CDR2 YYEKEE (reference sequence). The CDR3 consists of 13 residues. The V and J ends lost 0 bases and 3 bases respectively, with 6 bases between them. CDR3 DNA: TGTGCCAGCAGCTTGGGAGGGGAAGAGACCCAGTACTTC. Its translation is CASSLGGEETQYF.

J is TRBJ1-1 and V is TRBV11-2, with a tentative D call TRBD1 (5 bases). V dropped 6 bases and J dropped 5 bases, with 16 bases sitting between them. CDR1 SGHAT and CDR2 FQNNGV come from the germline V gene. This CDR3 comprises 14 residues. The CDR3 region has the DNA TGTGCCAGCAGGGCAGGGCCCAGGCAAACTGAAGCTTTCTTT. Encoded protein: CASRAGPRQTEAFF.

A word on this clone: Other DNA sequences in the same sample also yield this CDR3. V is TRBV9 and J is TRBJ2-3; D might be TRBD2 (5 bases). Trimming pared 1 base from V and 3 bases from J, leaving 12 bases between. The germline gives CDR1 SGDLS, CDR2 YYNGEE. The CDR3 runs 15 residues. The CDR3 coding sequence is TGTGCCAGCAGCGTACTGGCGGGCCGGACAGATACGCAGTATTTT. It specifies CASSVLAGRTDTQYF.